The clone carrying this T cell receptor (beta chain) was counted once. Its specificity is unknown. Before the COVID-19 pandemic, during about 2010-2018, CD4+ T cells were taken from unexposed donors. Isolation of CD4+ T cells took place after less than twelve days in culture. Assay: immunoSEQ multiplex PCR; the TCRdb copy retains only in-frame clones and omits some. Of under 20,000 clones in the sample, roughly three quarters are singletons; the top ten hold approximately 10%. These data originate in a study of CD4 T cells in relation to SARS-CoV-2 and coronaviruses. Whole-study context: The negative reference was HIV-1 Nef peptide pool or peptide-free culture.

V was shortened by 2 bases and J by 11 bases, with 14 bases between the two germline ends. CDR1 is MNHEY, CDR2 SVGAGI, per germline. This CDR3 has 13 amino acids. This rearrangement joins TRBV6-5 to TRBJ2-3; D unresolved. This TCR was recovered from a human donor in good health. Specimen: CD4+ T cells from PBMCs, cultured in vitro. The CDR3 here is CASSYQDGVRQYF. CDR3 in DNA: TGTGCCAGCAGTTACCAGGACGGCGTTAGGCAGTATTTT.